This T cell receptor (beta chain) stems from a study of blood T cell repertoires in COVID-19. The overall study: Nucleic acid was either cDNA or gDNA, and it came from T cells, B-cell-depleted T cells, or PBMCs.

Sequencing used immunoSEQ multiplex PCR; TCRdb keeps in-frame clones, though not all of them. The table shows some 120,000 clones, with around three quarters occurring only once. Germline trimming cut 6 bases from V and 5 bases from J; bases unmatched to any gene: 10. The CDR3 spans 15 residues. Per the germline V gene, CDR1 is SQVTM and CDR2 is ANQGSEA. The sample was peripheral blood. The genes are TRBV29-1 and TRBJ2-2; 9 nucleotides align to TRBD1. This receptor was identified in a woman aged 70 to 79 with acute or convalescent COVID-19. CDR3 region: CSVATGGAWTGELFF. The CDR3 bases are TGCAGCGTAGCCACAGGGGGCGCTTGGACCGGGGAGCTGTTTTTT.